This record concerns one T cell receptor beta chain sequence. What it recognizes is unknown. V was trimmed by 5 bases and J by 5 bases, leaving 13 bases between them. Looked up from germline, CDR1 is SEHNR and CDR2 is FQNEAQ (reference sequence). The CDR3 loop spans 15 amino acids. Using immunoSEQ multiplex PCR, the repertoire was profiled, and TCRdb retains in-frame clones only, with some absent. The data contain over 50,000 clones, approximately 86% of them singletons. This entry comes from a study of lymphopenia after photon versus proton radiotherapy. General study results and limits: Better survival with proton therapy was suggested as possible, not demonstrated. Relative stability marked proton patients; photon patients lost diversity and naive cells.

Sequencing used peripheral blood, obtained from a patient treated with photon-based radiotherapy. The receptor was derived from a middle-aged man with gastric cancer. This chain links TRBV7-9 with TRBJ1-6, with D unresolved. CDR3 protein: CASSQATRNNSPLHF. Written as DNA, the CDR3 is TGTGCCAGCAGCCAAGCGACACGGAATAATTCACCCCTCCACTTT. Full variable domain (missing parts from reference TRBV7-9 and TRBJ1-6): DTGVSQNPRHKITKRGQNVTFRCDPISEHNRLYWYRQTLGQGPEFLTYFQNEAQLEKSRLLSDRFSAERPKGSFSTLEIQRTEQGDSAMYLCASSQATRNNSPLHFGNGTRLTVT.